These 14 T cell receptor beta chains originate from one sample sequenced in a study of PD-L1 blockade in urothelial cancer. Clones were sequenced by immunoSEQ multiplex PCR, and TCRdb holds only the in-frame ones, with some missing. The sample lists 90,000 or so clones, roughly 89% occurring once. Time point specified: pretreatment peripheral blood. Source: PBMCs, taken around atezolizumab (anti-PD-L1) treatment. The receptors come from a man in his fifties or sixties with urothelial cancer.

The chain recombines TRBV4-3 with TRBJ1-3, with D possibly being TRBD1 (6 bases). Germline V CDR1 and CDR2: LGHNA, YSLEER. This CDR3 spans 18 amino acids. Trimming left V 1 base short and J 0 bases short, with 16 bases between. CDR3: CASSQAIGQKYSGNTIYF. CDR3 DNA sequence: TGCGCCAGCAGCCAAGCGATCGGACAGAAATACTCTGGAAACACCATATATTTT.

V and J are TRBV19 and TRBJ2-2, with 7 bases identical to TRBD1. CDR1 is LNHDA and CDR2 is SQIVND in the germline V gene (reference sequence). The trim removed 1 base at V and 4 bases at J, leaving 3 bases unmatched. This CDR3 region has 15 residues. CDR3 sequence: CASSIATGVTGELFF. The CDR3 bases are TGTGCCAGTAGTATAGCAACAGGGGTCACCGGGGAGCTGTTTTTT.

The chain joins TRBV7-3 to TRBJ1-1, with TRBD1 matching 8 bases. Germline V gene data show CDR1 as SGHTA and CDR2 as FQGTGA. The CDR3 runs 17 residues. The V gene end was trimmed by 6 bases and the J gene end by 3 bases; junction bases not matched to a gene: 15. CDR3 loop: CASRRSAPDRVHTEAFF. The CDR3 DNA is TGTGCCAGCAGAAGATCGGCCCCGGACAGGGTACACACTGAAGCTTTCTTT.

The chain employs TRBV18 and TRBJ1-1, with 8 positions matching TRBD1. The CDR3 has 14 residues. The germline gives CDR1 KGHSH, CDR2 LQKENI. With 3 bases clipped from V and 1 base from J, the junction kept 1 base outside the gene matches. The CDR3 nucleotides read TGTGCCAGCTCACCCGGGACAGGGAACACTGAAGCTTTCTTT. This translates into CASSPGTGNTEAFF.

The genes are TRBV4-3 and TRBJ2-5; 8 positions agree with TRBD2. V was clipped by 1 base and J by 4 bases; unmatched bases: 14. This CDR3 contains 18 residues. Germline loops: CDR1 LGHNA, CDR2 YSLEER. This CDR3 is CASSQGAVVSGRVETQYF. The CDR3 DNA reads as TGCGCCAGCAGCCAAGGGGCGGTCGTGAGCGGGAGAGTAGAGACCCAGTACTTC.

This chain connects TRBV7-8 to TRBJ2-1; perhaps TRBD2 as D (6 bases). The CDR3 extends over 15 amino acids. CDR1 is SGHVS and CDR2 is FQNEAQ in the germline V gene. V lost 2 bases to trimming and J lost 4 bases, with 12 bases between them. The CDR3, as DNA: TGTGCCAGCAGCTTAAAACTAGCCGATTACAATGAGCAGTTCTTC. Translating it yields CASSLKLADYNEQFF.

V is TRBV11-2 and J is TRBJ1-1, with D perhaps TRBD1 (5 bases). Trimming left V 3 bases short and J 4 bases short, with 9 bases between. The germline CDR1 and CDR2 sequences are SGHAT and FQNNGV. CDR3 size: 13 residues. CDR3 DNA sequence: TGTGCCAGCAGCTTGCATCAGGGCACTGAAGCTTTCTTT. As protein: CASSLHQGTEAFF. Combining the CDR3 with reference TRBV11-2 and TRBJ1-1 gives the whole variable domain EAGVAQSPRYKIIEKRQSVAFWCNPISGHATLYWYQQILGQGPKLLIQFQNNGVVDDSQLPKDRFSAERLKGVDSTLKIQPAKLEDSAVYLCASSLHQGTEAFFGQGTRLTVV.

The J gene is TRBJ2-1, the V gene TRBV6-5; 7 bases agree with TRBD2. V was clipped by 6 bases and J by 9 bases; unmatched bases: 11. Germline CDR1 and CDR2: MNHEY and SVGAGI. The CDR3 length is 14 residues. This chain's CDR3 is CASSARDSGGEQFF. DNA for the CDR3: TGTGCCAGCAGCGCCCGGGACTCGGGGGGTGAGCAGTTCTTC.

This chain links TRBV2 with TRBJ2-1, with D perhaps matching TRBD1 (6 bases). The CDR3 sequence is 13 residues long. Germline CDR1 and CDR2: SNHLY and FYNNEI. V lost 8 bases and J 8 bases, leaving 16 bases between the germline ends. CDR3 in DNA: TGTGCCAGCGGGTCGGACAGTCGGTATGAGCAGTTCTTC. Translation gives CASGSDSRYEQFF.

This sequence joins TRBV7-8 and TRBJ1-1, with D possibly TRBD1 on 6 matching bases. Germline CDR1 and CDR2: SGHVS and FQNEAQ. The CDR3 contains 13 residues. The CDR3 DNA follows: TGTGCTCATAGCGGGGGGGCGGACACTGAAGCTTTCTTT. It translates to CAHSGGADTEAFF.

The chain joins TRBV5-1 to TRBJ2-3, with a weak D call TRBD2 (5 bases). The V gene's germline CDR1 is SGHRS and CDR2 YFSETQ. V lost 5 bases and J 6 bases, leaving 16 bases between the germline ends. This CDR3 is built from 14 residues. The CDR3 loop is CASSFSSFSDTQYF. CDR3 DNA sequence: TGCGCCAGCAGTTTTTCTAGCTTCTCGGATACGCAGTATTTT.

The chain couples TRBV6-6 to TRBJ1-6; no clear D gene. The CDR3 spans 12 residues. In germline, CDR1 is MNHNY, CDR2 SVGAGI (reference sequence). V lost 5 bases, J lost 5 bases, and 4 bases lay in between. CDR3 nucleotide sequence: TGTGCCAGCAGTCAGAATAATTCACCCCTCCACTTT. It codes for CASSQNNSPLHF.

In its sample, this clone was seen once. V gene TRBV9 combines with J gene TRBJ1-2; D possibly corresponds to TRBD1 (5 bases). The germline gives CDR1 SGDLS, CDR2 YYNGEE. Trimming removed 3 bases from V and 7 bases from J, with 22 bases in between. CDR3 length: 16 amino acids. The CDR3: CASSERGGWVPSGYTF. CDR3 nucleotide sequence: TGTGCCAGCAGCGAGAGGGGAGGTTGGGTCCCAAGTGGCTACACCTTC. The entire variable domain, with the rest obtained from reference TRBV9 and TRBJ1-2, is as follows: DSGVTQTPKHLITATGQRVTLRCSPRSGDLSVYWYQQSLDQGLQFLIQYYNGEERAKGNILERFSAQQFPDLHSELNLSSLELGDSALYFCASSERGGWVPSGYTFGSGTRLTVV.

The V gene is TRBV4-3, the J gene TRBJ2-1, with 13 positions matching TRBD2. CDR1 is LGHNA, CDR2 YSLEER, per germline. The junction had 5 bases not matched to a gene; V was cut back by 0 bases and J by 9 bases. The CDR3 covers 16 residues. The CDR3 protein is CASSQEGLAGVGEQFF. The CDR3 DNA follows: TGCGCCAGCAGCCAAGAAGGACTAGCGGGAGTTGGTGAGCAGTTCTTC.